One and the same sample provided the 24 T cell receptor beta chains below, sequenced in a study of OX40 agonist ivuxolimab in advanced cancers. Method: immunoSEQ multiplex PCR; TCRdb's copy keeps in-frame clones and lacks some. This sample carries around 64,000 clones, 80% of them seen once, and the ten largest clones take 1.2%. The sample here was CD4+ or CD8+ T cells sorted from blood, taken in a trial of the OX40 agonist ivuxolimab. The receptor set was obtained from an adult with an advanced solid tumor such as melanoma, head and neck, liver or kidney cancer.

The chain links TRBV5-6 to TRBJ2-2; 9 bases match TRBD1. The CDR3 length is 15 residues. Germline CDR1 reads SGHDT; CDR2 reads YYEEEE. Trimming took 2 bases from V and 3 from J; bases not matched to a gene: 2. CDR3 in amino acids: CASSLGTGYTGELFF. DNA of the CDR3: TGTGCCAGCAGCTTAGGGACAGGGTACACCGGGGAGCTGTTTTTT.

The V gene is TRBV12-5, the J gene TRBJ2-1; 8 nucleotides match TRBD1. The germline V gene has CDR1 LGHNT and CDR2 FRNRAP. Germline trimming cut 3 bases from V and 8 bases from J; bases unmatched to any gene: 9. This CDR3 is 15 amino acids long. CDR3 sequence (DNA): TGTGCTAGTGGTTTAGGGCAGGGGGCGAGGGATGAGCAGTTCTTC. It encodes CASGLGQGARDEQFF.

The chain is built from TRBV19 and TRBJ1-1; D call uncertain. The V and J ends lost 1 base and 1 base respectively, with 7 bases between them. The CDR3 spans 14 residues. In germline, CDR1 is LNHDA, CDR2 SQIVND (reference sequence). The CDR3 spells CASSIGTENTEAFF. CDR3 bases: TGTGCCAGTAGTATAGGTACGGAGAACACTGAAGCTTTCTTT.

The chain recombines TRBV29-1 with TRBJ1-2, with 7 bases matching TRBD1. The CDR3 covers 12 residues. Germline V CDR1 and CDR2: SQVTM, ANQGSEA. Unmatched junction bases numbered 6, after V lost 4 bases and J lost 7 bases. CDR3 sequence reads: CSVGGGGGGYTF. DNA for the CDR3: TGCAGCGTTGGGGGAGGGGGCGGTGGCTACACCTTC.

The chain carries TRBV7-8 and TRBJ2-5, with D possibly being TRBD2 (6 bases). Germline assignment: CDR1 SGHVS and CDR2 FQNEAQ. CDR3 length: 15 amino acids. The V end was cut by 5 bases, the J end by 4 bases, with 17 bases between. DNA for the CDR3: TGTGCCAGCAGCCCCTACGGGGGATCCTCAGAGACCCAGTACTTC. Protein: CASSPYGGSSETQYF.

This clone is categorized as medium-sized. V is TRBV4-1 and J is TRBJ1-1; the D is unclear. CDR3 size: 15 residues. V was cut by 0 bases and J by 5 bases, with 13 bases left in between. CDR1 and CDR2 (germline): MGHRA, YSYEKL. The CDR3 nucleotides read TGCGCCAGCAGCCAAGAAAAGTCGGTGAGAACTGAAGCTTTCTTT. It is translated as CASSQEKSVRTEAFF.

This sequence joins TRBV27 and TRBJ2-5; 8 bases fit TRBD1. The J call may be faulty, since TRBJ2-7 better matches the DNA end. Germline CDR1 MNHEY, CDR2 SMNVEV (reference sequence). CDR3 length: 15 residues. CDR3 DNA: TGTGCCAGCAGCCTAGGGACAGGAAGCTCCTACGAGCAGTACTTC. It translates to CASSLGTGSSYEQYF.

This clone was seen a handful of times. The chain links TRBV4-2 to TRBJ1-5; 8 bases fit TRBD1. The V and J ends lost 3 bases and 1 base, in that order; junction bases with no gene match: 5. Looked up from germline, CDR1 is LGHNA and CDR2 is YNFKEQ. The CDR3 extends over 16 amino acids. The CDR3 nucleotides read TGTGCCAGCAGCCAGGACGACAGGGGAAGCAATCAGCCCCAGCATTTT. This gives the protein CASSQDDRGSNQPQHF.

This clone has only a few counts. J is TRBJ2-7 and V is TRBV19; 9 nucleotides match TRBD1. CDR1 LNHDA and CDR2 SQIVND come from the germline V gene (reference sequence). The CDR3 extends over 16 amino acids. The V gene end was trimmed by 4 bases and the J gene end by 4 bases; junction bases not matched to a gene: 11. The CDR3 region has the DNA TGTGCCAGTAGTAAGTCTTGGGACAGGGTCCCGTACGAGCAGTACTTC. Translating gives CASSKSWDRVPYEQYF.

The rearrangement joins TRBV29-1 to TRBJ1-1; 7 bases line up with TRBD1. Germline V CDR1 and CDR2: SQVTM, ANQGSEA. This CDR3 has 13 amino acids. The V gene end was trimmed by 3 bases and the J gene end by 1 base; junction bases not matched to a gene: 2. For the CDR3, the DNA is TGCAGCGTTGACCAGGGGGGGAACACTGAAGCTTTCTTT. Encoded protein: CSVDQGGNTEAFF.

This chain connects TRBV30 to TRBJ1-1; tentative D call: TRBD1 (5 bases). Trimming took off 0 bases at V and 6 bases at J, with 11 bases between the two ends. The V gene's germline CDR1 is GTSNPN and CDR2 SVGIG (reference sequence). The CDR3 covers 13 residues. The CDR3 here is CAWSVWWGPEAFF. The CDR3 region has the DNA TGTGCCTGGAGTGTTTGGTGGGGCCCTGAAGCTTTCTTT. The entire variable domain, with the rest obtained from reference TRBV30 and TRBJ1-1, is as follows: SQTIHQWPATLVQPVGSPLSLECTVEGTSNPNLYWYRQAAGRGLQLLFYSVGIGQISSEVPQNLSASRPQDRQFILSSKKLLLSDSGFYLCAWSVWWGPEAFFGQGTRLTVV.

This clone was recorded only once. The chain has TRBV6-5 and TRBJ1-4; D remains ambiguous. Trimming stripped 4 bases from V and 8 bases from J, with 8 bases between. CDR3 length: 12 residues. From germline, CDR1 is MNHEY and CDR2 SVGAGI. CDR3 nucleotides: TGTGCCAGCAGTTTCGGGTCGGAAAAACTGTTTTTT. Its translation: CASSFGSEKLFF.

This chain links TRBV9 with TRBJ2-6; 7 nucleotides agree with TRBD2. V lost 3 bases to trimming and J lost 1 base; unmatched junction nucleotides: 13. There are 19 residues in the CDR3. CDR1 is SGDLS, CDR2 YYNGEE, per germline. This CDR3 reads CASSAPSGGPFSGANVLTF. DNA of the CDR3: TGTGCCAGCAGCGCCCCCTCGGGGGGTCCTTTTTCTGGGGCCAACGTCCTGACTTTC.

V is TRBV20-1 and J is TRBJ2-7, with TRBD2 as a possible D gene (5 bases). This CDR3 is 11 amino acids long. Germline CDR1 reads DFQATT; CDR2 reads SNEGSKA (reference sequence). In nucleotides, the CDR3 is TGCGGAGTTAAGGGAGCCTACGAGCAGTACTTC. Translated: CGVKGAYEQYF.

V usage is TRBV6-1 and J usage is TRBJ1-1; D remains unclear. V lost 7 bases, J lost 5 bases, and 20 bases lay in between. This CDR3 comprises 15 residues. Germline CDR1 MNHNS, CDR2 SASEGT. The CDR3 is CASTPGRAGGTEAFF. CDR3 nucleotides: TGTGCCAGCACCCCGGGGAGGGCAGGCGGTACTGAAGCTTTCTTT.

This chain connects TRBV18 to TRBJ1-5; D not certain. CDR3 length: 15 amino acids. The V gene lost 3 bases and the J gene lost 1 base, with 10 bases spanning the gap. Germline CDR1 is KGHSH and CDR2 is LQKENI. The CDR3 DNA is TGTGCCAGCTCACCCCGAGCGGGAAGCAATCAGCCCCAGCATTTT. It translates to CASSPRAGSNQPQHF.

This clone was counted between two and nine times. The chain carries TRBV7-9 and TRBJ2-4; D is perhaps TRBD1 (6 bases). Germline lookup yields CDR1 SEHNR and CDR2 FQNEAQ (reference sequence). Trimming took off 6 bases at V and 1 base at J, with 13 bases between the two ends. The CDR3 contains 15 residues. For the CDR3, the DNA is TGTGCCAGCAGACACACAGGGAACGCCAAAAACATTCAGTACTTC. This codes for CASRHTGNAKNIQYF.

CDR3 protein: CASREQGTAEAFF. The CDR3 nucleotides read TGTGCCAGTAGAGAACAGGGGACGGCTGAAGCTTTCTTT. The V and J genes are TRBV19 and TRBJ1-1; 7 bases match TRBD1. This CDR3 region has 13 residues. In germline, CDR1 is LNHDA, CDR2 SQIVND (reference sequence). The trim removed 6 bases at V and 6 bases at J, leaving 7 bases unmatched.

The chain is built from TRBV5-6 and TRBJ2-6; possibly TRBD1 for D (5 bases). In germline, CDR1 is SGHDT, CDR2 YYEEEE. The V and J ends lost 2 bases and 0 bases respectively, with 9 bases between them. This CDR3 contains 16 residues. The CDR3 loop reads CASSFEGDSGANVLTF. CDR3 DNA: TGTGCCAGCAGCTTTGAAGGGGACTCTGGGGCCAACGTCCTGACTTTC.

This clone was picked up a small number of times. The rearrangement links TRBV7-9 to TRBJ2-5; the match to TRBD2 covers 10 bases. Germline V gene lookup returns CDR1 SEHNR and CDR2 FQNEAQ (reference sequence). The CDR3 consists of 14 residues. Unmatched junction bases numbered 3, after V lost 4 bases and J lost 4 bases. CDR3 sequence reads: CASSSRTSGETQYF. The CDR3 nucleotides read TGTGCCAGCAGCTCCCGGACTAGCGGAGAGACCCAGTACTTC.

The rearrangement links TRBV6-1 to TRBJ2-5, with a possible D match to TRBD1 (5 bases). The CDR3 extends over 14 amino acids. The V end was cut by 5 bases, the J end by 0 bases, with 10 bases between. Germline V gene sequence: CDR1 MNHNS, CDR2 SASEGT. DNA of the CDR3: TGTGCCAGCAGTCCCCCAGGGTACCAAGAGACCCAGTACTTC. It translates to CASSPPGYQETQYF.

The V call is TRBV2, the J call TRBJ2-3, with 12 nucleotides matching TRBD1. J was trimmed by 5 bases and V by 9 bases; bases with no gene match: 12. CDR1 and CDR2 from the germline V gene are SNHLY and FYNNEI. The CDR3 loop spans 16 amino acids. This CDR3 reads CASGRGTGGREDTQYF. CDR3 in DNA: TGTGCCAGTGGGAGGGGGACAGGGGGCAGGGAAGATACGCAGTATTTT. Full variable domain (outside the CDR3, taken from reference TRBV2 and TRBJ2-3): EPEVTQTPSHQVTQMGQEVILRCVPISNHLYFYWYRQILGQKVEFLVSFYNNEISEKSEIFDDQFSVERPDGSNFTLKIRSTKLEDSAMYFCASGRGTGGREDTQYFGPGTRLTVL.

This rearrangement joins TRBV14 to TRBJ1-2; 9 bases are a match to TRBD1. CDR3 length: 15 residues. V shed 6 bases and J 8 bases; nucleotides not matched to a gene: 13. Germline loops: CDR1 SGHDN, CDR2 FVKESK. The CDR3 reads CASRLSGQGSRGYTF. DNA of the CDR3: TGTGCCAGCAGGTTATCGGGACAGGGAAGCAGGGGCTACACCTTC.

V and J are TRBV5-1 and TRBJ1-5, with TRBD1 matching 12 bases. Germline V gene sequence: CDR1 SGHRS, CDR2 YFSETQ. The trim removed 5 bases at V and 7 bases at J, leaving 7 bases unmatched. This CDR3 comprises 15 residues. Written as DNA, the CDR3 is TGCGCCAGCAGTCCCGGGACAGGGGGCGGGCAGCCCCAGCATTTT. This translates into CASSPGTGGGQPQHF.